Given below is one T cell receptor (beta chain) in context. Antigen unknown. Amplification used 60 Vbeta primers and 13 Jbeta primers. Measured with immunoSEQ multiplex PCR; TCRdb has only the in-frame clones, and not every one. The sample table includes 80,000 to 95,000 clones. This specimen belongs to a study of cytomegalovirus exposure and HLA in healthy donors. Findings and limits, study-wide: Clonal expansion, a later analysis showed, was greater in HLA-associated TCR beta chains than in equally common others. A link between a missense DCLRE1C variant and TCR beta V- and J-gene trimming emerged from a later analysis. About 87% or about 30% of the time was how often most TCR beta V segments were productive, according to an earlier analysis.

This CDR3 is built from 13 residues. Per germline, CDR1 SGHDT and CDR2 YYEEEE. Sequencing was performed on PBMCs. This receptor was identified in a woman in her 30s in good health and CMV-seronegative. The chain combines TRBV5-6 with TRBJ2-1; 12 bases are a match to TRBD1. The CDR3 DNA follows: TGTTCGCGGGACAGGGGGCACAACAATGAGCAGTTCTTC. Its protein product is CSRDRGHNNEQFF.